What follows is one TCR beta chain and its context. Its antigen is currently unknown. CDR1 and CDR2 from the germline V gene are MGHRA and YSYEKL. The V and J ends lost 3 bases and 2 bases, in that order; junction bases with no gene match: 3. The CDR3 is 14 residues long. TCRdb re-analysed the RT-PCR reads in MiXCR, keeping a single row per CDR3 protein. The sample holds 800,000 to 1,000,000 distinct CDR3 sequences, about 20% seen once. This entry belongs to a study of response to subunit inactivated influenza vaccine. Study-wide results and limits: Authors suggested each seasonal influenza vaccination recruits few new T cells.

This receptor was taken from a man aged 45 to 65 who received an inactivated influenza vaccine. The material was PBMCs from blood, obtained approximately 5 days after vaccination. The V gene is TRBV4-1, the J gene TRBJ2-7, with TRBD1 matching 8 bases. CDR3 sequence: CASSQQGATYEQYF. The CDR3 bases are TGCGCCAGCAGCCAGCAGGGGGCTACCTACGAGCAGTACTTC.